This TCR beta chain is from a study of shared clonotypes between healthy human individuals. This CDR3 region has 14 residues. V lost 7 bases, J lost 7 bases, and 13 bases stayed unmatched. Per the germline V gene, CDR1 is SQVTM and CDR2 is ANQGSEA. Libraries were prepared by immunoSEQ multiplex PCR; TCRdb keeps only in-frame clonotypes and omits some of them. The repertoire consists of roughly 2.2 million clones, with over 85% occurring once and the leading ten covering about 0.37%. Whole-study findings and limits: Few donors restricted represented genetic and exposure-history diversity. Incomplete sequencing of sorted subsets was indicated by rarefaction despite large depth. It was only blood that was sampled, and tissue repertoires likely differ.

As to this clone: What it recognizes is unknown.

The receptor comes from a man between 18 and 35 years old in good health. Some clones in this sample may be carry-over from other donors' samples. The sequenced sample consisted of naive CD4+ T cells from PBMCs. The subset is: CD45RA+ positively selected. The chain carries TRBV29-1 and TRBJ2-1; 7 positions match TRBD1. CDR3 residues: CSGEAGGSRNEQFF. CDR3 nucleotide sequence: TGCAGCGGGGAAGCAGGGGGATCGAGGAATGAGCAGTTCTTC.